These 15 T cell receptor beta chains share one sample of origin, sequenced in a study of shared clonotypes between healthy human individuals. Assay: immunoSEQ multiplex PCR; the TCRdb copy retains only in-frame clones and omits some. The sample holds 500,000 to 700,000 clones, about 95% seen once. Naive CD8 cells were CD45RO-negative, positively selected for CCR7, excluding terminally differentiated effector memory CD45RA+ cells. Sample: naive CD8+ T cells sorted from blood. The receptors were gathered from a woman under 40 in good health.

The V call is TRBV4-2, the J call TRBJ1-2, with TRBD1 identical over 7 bases. Germline-derived CDR1 and CDR2 are LGHNA and YNFKEQ. Unmatched junction bases numbered 19, after V lost 0 bases and J lost 0 bases. The CDR3 sequence is 21 residues long. The CDR3 sequence: CASSQDRTGGFGMFSNYGYTF. In DNA form, the CDR3 reads TGTGCCAGCAGCCAAGATCGGACAGGAGGCTTCGGTATGTTTTCTAACTATGGCTACACCTTC.

The chain combines TRBV5-1 with TRBJ2-1; the match to TRBD2 covers 7 bases. Germline V CDR1 and CDR2: SGHRS, YFSETQ. V was clipped by 4 bases and J by 0 bases; unmatched bases: 16. This CDR3 comprises 19 residues. The CDR3 DNA is TGCGCCAGCAGCCCGAGAGGGACCCTAGCGGCCAGCTCCTACAATGAGCAGTTCTTC. It is translated as CASSPRGTLAASSYNEQFF.

CDR3 bases: TGTGCCACCAGCGGCGACAGGGTGATCCTACCTGAGCAGTTCTTC. As protein: CATSGDRVILPEQFF. The rearrangement joins TRBV15 to TRBJ2-1, with 7 bases lining up with TRBD1. The V gene's germline CDR1 is LNHNV and CDR2 YYDKDF (reference sequence). V lost 5 bases, J lost 9 bases, and 13 bases stayed unmatched. CDR3 size: 15 residues.

The chain carries TRBV11-2 and TRBJ1-5; D remains unclear. This CDR3 has 15 residues. V lost 3 bases and J 0 bases, leaving 9 bases between the germline ends. Germline V gene lookup returns CDR1 SGHAT and CDR2 FQNNGV. This CDR3 is CASSFGSDSNQPQHF. The CDR3 DNA is TGTGCCAGCAGCTTCGGGTCAGATAGCAATCAGCCCCAGCATTTT.

The chain employs TRBV27 and TRBJ2-7, with a weak D call TRBD1 (6 bases). V shed 3 bases and J shed 7 bases, with 13 bases lying between them. The germline gives CDR1 MNHEY, CDR2 SMNVEV (reference sequence). The CDR3 consists of 13 residues. CDR3 residues: CASSLDSPGEQYF. DNA of the CDR3: TGTGCCAGCAGTTTGGACAGCCCCGGGGAGCAGTACTTC.

The rearrangement joins TRBV5-6 to TRBJ2-1; the D is unclear. Trimming shortened V by 0 bases and J by 5 bases, and 3 bases separated the two germline ends. This CDR3 comprises 12 residues. CDR1 is SGHDT and CDR2 is YYEEEE in the germline V gene. CDR3 DNA: TGTGCCAGCAGCTTGGCTGACAATGAGCAGTTCTTC. This codes for CASSLADNEQFF.

The CDR3 DNA reads TGTGCCAGTAGTGACGGACAGGGCCCGGGGAATGAGCAGTTCTTC. It specifies CASSDGQGPGNEQFF. This rearrangement joins TRBV19 to TRBJ2-1; 8 bases are shared with TRBD1. Germline loops: CDR1 LNHDA, CDR2 SQIVND (reference sequence). The CDR3 is made up of 15 amino acids. The V and J ends lost 5 bases and 7 bases, in that order; junction bases with no gene match: 10.

The rearrangement uses TRBV28 and TRBJ1-1; D is unresolved. V shed 8 bases and J shed 2 bases, with 9 bases lying between them. CDR1 is MDHEN and CDR2 is SYDVKM in the germline V gene. The CDR3 totals 12 residues. The CDR3 is CASWAENTEAFF. DNA for the CDR3: TGTGCCAGCTGGGCGGAAAACACTGAAGCTTTCTTT.

V and J are TRBV4-1 and TRBJ1-5, with 10 positions matching TRBD1. CDR1 MGHRA and CDR2 YSYEKL come from the germline V gene. This CDR3 has 15 residues. The junction had 5 bases not matched to a gene; V was cut back by 4 bases and J by 5 bases. The chain's CDR3 is CASSPGTGAYQPQHF. Written as DNA, the CDR3 is TGCGCCAGCAGCCCAGGGACAGGGGCTTATCAGCCCCAGCATTTT.

The gene calls are TRBV5-6 and TRBJ2-7; D uncertain. CDR3 size: 15 residues. Germline CDR1 is SGHDT and CDR2 is YYEEEE. The V and J ends lost 0 bases and 3 bases respectively, with 13 bases between them. CDR3: CASSLGAGSDYEQYF. CDR3 nucleotide sequence: TGTGCCAGCAGCTTGGGGGCAGGATCCGACTACGAGCAGTACTTC. The complete variable domain, with remaining parts taken from reference TRBV5-6 and TRBJ2-7, reads DAGVTQSPTHLIKTRGQQVTLRCSPKSGHDTVSWYQQALGQGPQFIFQYYEEEERQRGNFPDRFSGHQFPNYSSELNVNALLLGDSALYLCASSLGAGSDYEQYFGPGTRLTVT.

The chain carries TRBV9 and TRBJ2-2; 7 nucleotides align to TRBD1. The CDR3 extends over 15 amino acids. V shed 3 bases, J shed 4 bases, and the junction held 6 bases outside the gene matches. The V gene's germline CDR1 is SGDLS and CDR2 YYNGEE. CDR3 bases: TGTGCCAGCAGCGCAGACAGGGTTGGCACCGGGGAGCTGTTTTTT. Its protein is CASSADRVGTGELFF.

The chain has TRBV7-9 and TRBJ2-7; D unclear. V was trimmed by 5 bases and J by 0 bases, leaving 8 bases between them. The germline V gene encodes CDR1 SEHNR and CDR2 FQNEAQ (reference sequence). There are 13 residues in the CDR3. DNA of the CDR3: TGTGCCAGCAGCAAAGACTTCTCCTACGAGCAGTACTTC. This translates into CASSKDFSYEQYF.

DNA for the CDR3: TGTGCCAGCAGCCCAGGTACCGTCGAGCAGTACTTC. Translated, it gives CASSPGTVEQYF. The V call is TRBV5-6, the J call TRBJ2-7; D remains ambiguous. CDR1 SGHDT and CDR2 YYEEEE come from the germline V gene. Trimming took 4 bases from V and 6 from J, leaving 11 bases between them. The CDR3 covers 12 residues.

The chain uses TRBV7-8 and TRBJ2-1; 13 nucleotides match TRBD2. V lost 1 base to trimming and J lost 15 bases; unmatched junction nucleotides: 9. Germline CDR1 SGHVS, CDR2 FQNEAQ. The CDR3 consists of 15 residues. CDR3 in amino acids: CASSLETTSGRAAFF. CDR3 DNA sequence: TGTGCCAGCAGCTTAGAAACCACTAGCGGGAGGGCCGCGTTCTTC. The variable domain in full, completed from reference TRBV7-8 and TRBJ2-1, reads GAGVSQSPRYKVAKRGQDVALRCDPISGHVSLFWYQQALGQGPEFLTYFQNEAQLDKSGLPSDRFFAERPEGSVSTLKIQRTQQEDSAVYLCASSLETTSGRAAFFGPGTRLTVL.

The chain has TRBV5-1 and TRBJ2-3; D gene uncertain. This CDR3 has 12 amino acids. Germline V gives CDR1 SGHRS, CDR2 YFSETQ. V dropped 2 bases and J dropped 2 bases, with 3 bases sitting between them. CDR3 region: CASSLNTDTQYF. CDR3 nucleotides: TGCGCCAGCAGCTTAAACACAGATACGCAGTATTTT.